These T cell receptor beta chains were read from a single sample in a study of preoperative IRX-2 immunotherapy in early breast cancer. Profiling relied on immunoSEQ multiplex PCR, and the TCRdb table lists in-frame clones only, not all of them. The sample contains 40,000 or so clones, approximately 94% of which appear only once. Sequences were derived from tumor tissue, sampled after IRX-2 immunotherapy. Every receptor here comes from a human donor with breast cancer. CDR3s include the opening cysteine and the closing phenylalanine or tryptophan. Fields, in order: V gene, D gene, J gene, clone size, CDR3 protein, CDR3 DNA. The D gene is left open where the match is weak. Clone size, where shown, is once, few, many, or a class for clones that have expanded.

TRBV7-2	NA	TRBJ2-2	NA	CASSFSGATRNTGELFF	TGTGCCAGCAGCTTTTCCGGGGCCACAAGAAACACCGGGGAGCTGTTTTTT
TRBV27	NA	TRBJ2-6	few	CASSLGRGPSGANVLTF	TGTGCCAGCAGTCTGGGACGGGGGCCTTCTGGGGCCAACGTCCTGACTTTC
TRBV6-1	TRBD2	TRBJ2-7	NA	CASSEGLGLARYEQYF	TGTGCCAGCAGTGAAGGGTTGGGACTAGCAAGGTACGAGCAGTACTTC
TRBV28	TRBD1	TRBJ1-2	NA	CASRILSGGGYGYTF	TGTGCCAGCAGGATCCTCTCAGGGGGTGGCTATGGCTACACCTTC
TRBV27	NA	TRBJ1-5	NA	CASSLLGGANQPQHF	TGTGCCAGCAGTTTATTAGGGGGGGCCAATCAGCCCCAGCATTTT
TRBV28	NA	TRBJ2-1	NA	CASSLRGGDYNEQFF	TGTGCCAGCAGTTTGAGGGGGGGCGATTACAATGAGCAGTTCTTC
TRBV28	NA	TRBJ2-7	NA	CASSFSSLPYEQYF	TGTGCCAGCAGTTTCTCCAGCCTACCCTACGAGCAGTACTTC
TRBV4-3	NA	TRBJ1-1	NA	CASSQVRVNTEAFF	TGCGCCAGCAGCCAAGTTAGGGTGAACACTGAAGCTTTCTTT
TRBV4-1	NA	TRBJ2-7	NA	CASSQEPHVREQYF	TGCGCCAGCAGCCAAGAACCTCATGTCCGCGAGCAGTACTTC
TRBV7-9	NA	TRBJ2-7	NA	CASSPSGRSYEQYF	TGTGCCAGCAGCCCCTCCGGACGGTCCTACGAGCAGTACTTC
TRBV7-8	NA	TRBJ2-7	NA	CASSLVRSSYEQYF	TGTGCCAGCAGCTTAGTCCGGAGCTCCTACGAGCAGTACTTC
TRBV30	NA	TRBJ1-5	NA	CAWSQEVGNQPQHF	TGTGCCTGGAGTCAAGAGGTGGGCAATCAGCCCCAGCATTTT
TRBV6-5	NA	TRBJ2-3	NA	CASSSGGSTDTQYF	TGTGCCAGCAGTTCCGGGGGAAGCACAGATACGCAGTATTTT
TRBV7-9	NA	TRBJ1-1	few	CASSRAGIAEAFF	TGTGCCAGCAGCCGAGCAGGGATCGCTGAAGCTTTCTTT
TRBV29-1	TRBD2	TRBJ2-1	NA	CSVGLAGGSYNEQFF	TGCAGCGTCGGACTAGCGGGGGGCTCCTACAATGAGCAGTTCTTC
TRBV6-5	NA	TRBJ1-5	NA	CASSLTGSGNQPQHF	TGTGCCAGCAGCCTCACAGGCAGTGGCAATCAGCCCCAGCATTTT
TRBV28	TRBD1	TRBJ2-1	NA	CASRQGASGTEQFF	TGTGCCAGCAGGCAGGGGGCATCCGGTACGGAGCAGTTCTTC
TRBV5-1	NA	TRBJ1-6	NA	CASSNQSSYNSPLHF	TGCGCCAGCAGCAACCAGAGCTCCTATAATTCACCCCTCCACTTT
TRBV28	TRBD1	TRBJ1-5	NA	CASSLPGGPLAQHF	TGTGCCAGCAGTTTACCAGGGGGCCCATTAGCCCAGCATTTT
TRBV19	NA	TRBJ2-2	NA	CASRSQVGTGELFF	TGTGCCAGTAGGTCGCAGGTCGGAACCGGGGAGCTGTTTTTT
TRBV7-9	NA	TRBJ1-5	NA	CASSLAGVGNQPQHF	TGTGCCAGCAGCTTAGCAGGGGTGGGCAATCAGCCCCAGCATTTT
TRBV7-3	TRBD1	TRBJ2-7	NA	CASSGDSHYEQYF	TGTGCCAGCAGCGGGGACAGTCACTACGAGCAGTACTTC
TRBV9	NA	TRBJ1-3	NA	CASSVGGQHSGNTIYF	TGTGCCAGCAGCGTAGGAGGACAGCACTCTGGAAACACCATATATTTT
TRBV9	NA	TRBJ2-7	NA	CASSVESGAGNEQYF	TGTGCCAGCAGCGTAGAGTCTGGGGCTGGGAACGAGCAGTACTTC
TRBV4-1	TRBD1	TRBJ2-7	NA	CASSQDPGQGTGYEQYF	TGCGCCAGCAGCCAAGATCCCGGACAGGGGACGGGCTACGAGCAGTACTTC
TRBV10-3	NA	TRBJ1-5	NA	CAISPGTQLNQPQHF	TGTGCCATCAGTCCCGGGACGCAACTAAATCAGCCCCAGCATTTT
TRBV4-3	NA	TRBJ2-7	once	CASSQGGDYPYEQYF	TGCGCCAGCAGCCAAGGGGGTGACTACCCCTACGAGCAGTACTTC
TRBV7-2	NA	TRBJ2-2	NA	CASSHLYSRELFF	TGTGCCAGCAGCCACCTTTACTCCCGGGAGCTGTTTTTT
TRBV11-2	TRBD1	TRBJ2-7	NA	CASSSGSRGTAYEQYF	TGTGCCAGCAGTTCCGGATCCAGGGGGACAGCCTACGAGCAGTACTTC
TRBV27	TRBD1	TRBJ1-3	NA	CASSLPPDRGPGNTIYF	TGTGCCAGCAGTTTACCCCCCGACAGGGGGCCAGGAAACACCATATATTTT
TRBV6-5	NA	TRBJ1-1	NA	CASSWGVGGPEAFF	TGTGCCAGCAGTTGGGGAGTGGGGGGACCTGAAGCTTTCTTT
TRBV4-2	NA	TRBJ2-1	NA	CASSRQQVYNEQFF	TGTGCCAGCAGCCGGCAGCAGGTTTACAATGAGCAGTTCTTC
TRBV4-3	NA	TRBJ2-3	NA	CASSQDWAAVRTDTQYF	TGCGCCAGCAGCCAAGATTGGGCGGCTGTTCGCACAGATACGCAGTATTTT
TRBV19	NA	TRBJ1-2	NA	CASTHRATDYGYTF	TGTGCCAGTACGCACAGGGCGACAGACTATGGCTACACCTTC
TRBV5-1	NA	TRBJ2-6	NA	CASSGSILFESGANVLTF	TGCGCCAGCAGCGGCTCGATATTGTTTGAGTCTGGGGCCAACGTCCTGACTTTC
TRBV29-1	NA	TRBJ1-1	NA	CSAKRNRDFEAFF	TGCAGCGCCAAAAGGAACAGGGACTTCGAAGCTTTCTTT
TRBV19	NA	TRBJ1-1	NA	CASIGGLEAFF	TGTGCCAGTATTGGTGGGCTAGAAGCTTTCTTT
TRBV28	NA	TRBJ2-3	NA	CASSDPAGGWDTQYF	TGTGCCAGCAGCGATCCGGCAGGCGGGTGGGATACGCAGTATTTT
TRBV7-2	TRBD2	TRBJ2-7	NA	CASSTVRTSGDYEQYF	TGTGCCAGCAGTACCGTTCGGACTAGCGGGGACTACGAGCAGTACTTC
TRBV19	TRBD2	TRBJ2-1	NA	CASSIGGGRLFF	TGTGCCAGTAGTATCGGCGGGGGACGTCTGTTCTTC
TRBV5-1	NA	TRBJ1-1	NA	CASSLDRPQNTEAFF	TGCGCCAGCAGCTTGGACAGACCTCAGAACACTGAAGCTTTCTTT
TRBV2	TRBD2	TRBJ2-7	NA	CASSLAGHEQYF	TGTGCCAGCAGCCTAGCGGGCCACGAGCAGTACTTC
TRBV10-3	NA	TRBJ1-1	NA	CAIKDRNTEAFF	TGTGCCATCAAGGACAGGAACACTGAAGCTTTCTTT
TRBV6-1	NA	TRBJ2-5	NA	CASRGQGGETQYF	TGTGCCAGCAGAGGACAGGGAGGGGAGACCCAGTACTTC
TRBV7-9	NA	TRBJ2-7	NA	CASSLDSGAGNEQYF	TGTGCCAGCAGCTTAGATTCGGGTGCTGGCAACGAGCAGTACTTC
TRBV7-2	TRBD1	TRBJ1-2	NA	CASSLVTGGYGYTF	TGTGCCAGCAGCTTAGTCACAGGGGGGTATGGCTACACCTTC
TRBV7-2	TRBD2	TRBJ2-7	NA	CASSAGLATYEQYF	TGTGCCAGCAGCGCCGGACTAGCCACCTACGAGCAGTACTTC
TRBV6-1	NA	TRBJ1-2	NA	CASSEVAGVIIWGYTF	TGTGCCAGCAGTGAAGTGGCAGGGGTTATCATCTGGGGCTACACCTTC
TRBV4-1	TRBD1	TRBJ1-5	NA	CASSRRQGNSNQPQHF	TGCGCCAGCAGCCGTCGACAGGGAAATAGCAATCAGCCCCAGCATTTT
TRBV5-8	TRBD2	TRBJ2-1	NA	CASSSGLAGSDEQFF	TGTGCCAGCAGCTCCGGACTAGCGGGATCGGATGAGCAGTTCTTC
TRBV27	TRBD1	TRBJ1-4	NA	CASSPATGGHEKLFF	TGTGCCAGCAGTCCGGCGACAGGGGGCCATGAAAAACTGTTTTTT
TRBV7-7	NA	TRBJ1-1	NA	CASSSLLGTEAFF	TGTGCCAGCAGCTCCCTCCTGGGTACTGAAGCTTTCTTT
TRBV2	TRBD1	TRBJ2-7	NA	CASDPGQTTYEQYF	TGTGCCAGCGATCCGGGACAGACGACCTACGAGCAGTACTTC
TRBV7-9	NA	TRBJ2-5	once	CASSLAGAIQETQYF	TGTGCCAGCAGCTTAGCGGGGGCCATCCAAGAGACCCAGTACTTC
TRBV7-2	NA	TRBJ1-2	NA	CASSLGYRGSNYGYTF	TGTGCCAGCAGCTTAGGATATCGGGGATCTAACTATGGCTACACCTTC
TRBV5-6	NA	TRBJ2-3	NA	CASSRQLQTSTDTQYF	TGTGCCAGCAGTAGACAGCTTCAGACTAGCACAGATACGCAGTATTTT
TRBV5-1	NA	TRBJ1-1	NA	CASSLERPNTEAFF	TGCGCCAGCAGCTTGGAGCGCCCGAACACTGAAGCTTTCTTT